Here is one T cell receptor (beta chain) with its context. The antigen remains unidentified. These data originate in a study of T cell responses to AZD1222 COVID-19 vaccine. Broader study findings: Reports indicate that nearly half of spike-specific TCRs are directed at unmutated variant regions.

Sequencing used immunoSEQ multiplex PCR; TCRdb keeps in-frame clones, though not all of them. Counted here are around 120,000 clones, 92% occurring once; the ten biggest clones make up 11% to 15%. The clonotype was recovered from an adult in good health. The sequenced sample was peripheral blood, obtained on day 0 of AZD1222 vaccination.

This chain's CDR3 is CASSYVQGSDTQYF. Here the CDR3 DNA reads TGTGCCAGCAGTTACGTGCAGGGATCAGATACGCAGTATTTT. The chain recombines TRBV6-5 with TRBJ2-3; possibly TRBD1 for D (5 bases). V lost 2 bases and J 4 bases, leaving 10 bases between the germline ends. CDR3 length: 14 residues. CDR1 MNHEY and CDR2 SVGAGI come from the germline V gene.